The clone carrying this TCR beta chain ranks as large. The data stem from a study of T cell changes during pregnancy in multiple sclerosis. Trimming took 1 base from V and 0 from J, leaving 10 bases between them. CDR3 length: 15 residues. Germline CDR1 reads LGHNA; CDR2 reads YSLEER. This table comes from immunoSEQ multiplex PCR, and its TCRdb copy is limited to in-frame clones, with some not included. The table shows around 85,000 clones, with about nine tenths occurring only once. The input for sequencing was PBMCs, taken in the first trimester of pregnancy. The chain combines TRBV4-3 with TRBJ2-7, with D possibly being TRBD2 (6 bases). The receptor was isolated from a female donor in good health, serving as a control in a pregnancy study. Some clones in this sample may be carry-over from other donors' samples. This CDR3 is CASSQVADYSYEQYF. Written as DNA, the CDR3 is TGCGCCAGCAGCCAAGTAGCGGACTACTCCTACGAGCAGTACTTC.